The 9 T cell receptor beta chains presented below share a single source sample, sequenced in a study of blood T cell repertoires in COVID-19. This table comes from immunoSEQ multiplex PCR, and its TCRdb copy is limited to in-frame clones, with some not included. The sample holds about 300,000 clones, about 85% seen once. Sequenced sample: peripheral blood. The receptors were sampled from a young man with active or convalescent COVID-19.

The chain employs TRBV19 and TRBJ1-2; D possibly corresponds to TRBD1 (5 bases). The CDR3 consists of 14 residues. CDR1 is LNHDA and CDR2 is SQIVND in the germline V gene (reference sequence). Trimming took 2 bases from V and 3 from J, leaving 10 bases between them. The CDR3, as DNA: TGTGCCAGTAGTATACATCTGACAGACTATGGCTACACCTTC. Protein: CASSIHLTDYGYTF.

The V and J genes are TRBV27 and TRBJ1-1; D may be TRBD1 (6 bases). The CDR3 runs to 15 residues. Germline CDR1 is MNHEY and CDR2 is SMNVEV (reference sequence). Trimming removed 3 bases at V and 1 base at J, with 12 bases between. CDR3 in DNA: TGTGCCAGCAGTTTTTTGGGGGCGCGGAACACTGAAGCTTTCTTT. It translates to CASSFLGARNTEAFF.

The rearrangement uses TRBV7-2 and TRBJ1-1; no clear D. With 5 bases removed from V and 3 bases from J, the gap between germline ends came to 7 bases. Germline CDR1 and CDR2: SGHTA and FQGNSA. The CDR3 loop spans 12 amino acids. CDR3 in amino acids: CASSRSHTEAFF. DNA of the CDR3: TGTGCCAGCAGCCGCAGTCACACTGAAGCTTTCTTT.

This sequence joins TRBV29-1 and TRBJ2-3, with 8 bases fitting TRBD2. Germline V CDR1 and CDR2: SQVTM, ANQGSEA. The V and J ends lost 7 bases and 0 bases, in that order; junction bases with no gene match: 9. The CDR3 consists of 15 residues. This CDR3 reads CSAGKLAASTDTQYF. The CDR3 DNA reads TGCAGCGCCGGAAAACTAGCGGCTAGCACAGATACGCAGTATTTT.

A few counts support this clone. This chain connects TRBV6-4 to TRBJ1-2; 12 nucleotides match TRBD1. Germline V CDR1 and CDR2: MRHNA, SNTAGT. V shed 0 bases, J shed 8 bases, and the junction held 16 bases outside the gene matches. CDR3 size: 19 residues. The CDR3 sequence is CASSDSVGTGGEVGSGYTF. In DNA form, the CDR3 reads TGTGCCAGCAGTGACTCAGTTGGGACAGGGGGCGAAGTAGGATCCGGCTACACCTTC.

This chain joins TRBV7-9 and TRBJ2-2; TRBD2 might be the D (5 bases). V was clipped by 2 bases and J by 6 bases, with 13 bases between them. The V gene's germline CDR1 is SEHNR and CDR2 FQNEAQ (reference sequence). The CDR3 length is 15 residues. CDR3 DNA: TGTGCCAGCAGCTTAAGCGGTGGTCGCGCCGGGGAGCTGTTTTTT. Amino acids: CASSLSGGRAGELFF.

J is TRBJ1-2 and V is TRBV10-1; TRBD1 agrees at 7 bases. CDR1 and CDR2 from the germline V gene are WNHNN and SYGVQD (reference sequence). This CDR3 region has 13 residues. V was pared by 5 bases and J by 5 bases, with 5 bases of the junction left unmatched. The CDR3 DNA reads TGCGCCAGCAGTCGGGACAGACTTTATGGCTACACCTTC. This sequence encodes CASSRDRLYGYTF.

This clone showed up just once. The chain employs TRBV29-1 and TRBJ1-3; no firm D call. Between the trimmed V and J ends, which lost 2 bases and 5 bases, there was a span of 10 bases. CDR3 size: 13 residues. Germline lookup yields CDR1 SQVTM and CDR2 ANQGSEA. CDR3 in amino acids: CSVERSNRNTIYF. The CDR3 DNA follows: TGCAGCGTTGAAAGAAGTAACAGAAACACCATATATTTT.

The chain joins TRBV7-9 to TRBJ2-7, with D maybe TRBD1 (6 bases). V was cut by 5 bases and J by 5 bases, with 13 bases left in between. Germline V gene sequence: CDR1 SEHNR, CDR2 FQNEAQ (reference sequence). The CDR3 is made up of 13 amino acids. The CDR3 here is CASSPQGFHEQYF. In nucleotides, the CDR3 is TGTGCCAGCAGCCCCCAGGGGTTCCACGAGCAGTACTTC.